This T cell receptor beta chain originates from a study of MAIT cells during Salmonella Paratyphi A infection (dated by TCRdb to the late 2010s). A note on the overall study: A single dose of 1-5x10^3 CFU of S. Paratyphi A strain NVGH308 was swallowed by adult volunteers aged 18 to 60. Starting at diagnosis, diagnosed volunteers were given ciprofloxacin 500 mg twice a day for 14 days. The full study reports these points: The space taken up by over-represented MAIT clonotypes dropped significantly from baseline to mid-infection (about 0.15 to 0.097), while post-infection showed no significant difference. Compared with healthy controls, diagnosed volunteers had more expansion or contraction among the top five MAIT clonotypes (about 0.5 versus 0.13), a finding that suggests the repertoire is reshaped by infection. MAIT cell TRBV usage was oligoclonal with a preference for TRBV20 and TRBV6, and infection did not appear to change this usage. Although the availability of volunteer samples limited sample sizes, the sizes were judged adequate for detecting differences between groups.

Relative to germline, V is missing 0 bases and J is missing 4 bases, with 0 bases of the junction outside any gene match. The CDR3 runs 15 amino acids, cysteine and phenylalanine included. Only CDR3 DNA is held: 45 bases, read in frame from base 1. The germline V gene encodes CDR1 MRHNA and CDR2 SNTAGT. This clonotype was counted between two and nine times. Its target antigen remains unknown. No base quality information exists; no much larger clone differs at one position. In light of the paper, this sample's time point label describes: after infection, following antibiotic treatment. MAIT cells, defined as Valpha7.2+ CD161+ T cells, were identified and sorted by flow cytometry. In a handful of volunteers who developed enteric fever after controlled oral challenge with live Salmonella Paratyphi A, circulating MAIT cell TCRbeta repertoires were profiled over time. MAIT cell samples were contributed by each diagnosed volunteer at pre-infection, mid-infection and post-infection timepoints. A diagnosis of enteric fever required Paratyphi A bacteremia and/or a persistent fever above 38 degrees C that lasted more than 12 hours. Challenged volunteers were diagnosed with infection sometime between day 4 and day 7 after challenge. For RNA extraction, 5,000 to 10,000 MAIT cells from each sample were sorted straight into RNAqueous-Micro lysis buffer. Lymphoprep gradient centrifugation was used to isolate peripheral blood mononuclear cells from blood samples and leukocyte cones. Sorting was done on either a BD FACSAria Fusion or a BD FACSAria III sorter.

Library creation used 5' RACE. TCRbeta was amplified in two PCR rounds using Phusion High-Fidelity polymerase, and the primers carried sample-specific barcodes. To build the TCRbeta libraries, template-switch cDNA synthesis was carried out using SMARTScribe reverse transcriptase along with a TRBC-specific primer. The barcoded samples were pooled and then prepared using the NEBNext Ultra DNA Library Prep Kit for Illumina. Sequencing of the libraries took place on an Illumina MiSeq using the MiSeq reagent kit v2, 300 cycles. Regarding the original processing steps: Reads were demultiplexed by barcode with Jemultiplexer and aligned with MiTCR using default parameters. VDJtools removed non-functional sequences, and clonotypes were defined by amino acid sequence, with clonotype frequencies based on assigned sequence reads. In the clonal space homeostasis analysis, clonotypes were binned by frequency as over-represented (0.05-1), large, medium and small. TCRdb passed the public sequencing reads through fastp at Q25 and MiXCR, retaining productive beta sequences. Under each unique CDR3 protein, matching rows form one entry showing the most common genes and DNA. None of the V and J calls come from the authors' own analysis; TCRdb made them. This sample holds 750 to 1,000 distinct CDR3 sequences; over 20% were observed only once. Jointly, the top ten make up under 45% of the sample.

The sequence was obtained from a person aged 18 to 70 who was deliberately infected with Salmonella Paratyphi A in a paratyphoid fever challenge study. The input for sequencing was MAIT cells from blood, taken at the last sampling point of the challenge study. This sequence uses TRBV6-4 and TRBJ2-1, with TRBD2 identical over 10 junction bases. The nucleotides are TGTGCCAGCAGTGACTCAGCGGGGGGGTACAATGAGCAGTTCTTC. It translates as CASSDSAGGYNEQFF.